The subject of this entry is one TCR beta chain. Original data processing: The assay estimated nucleated cells by amplifying reference gene primers. Some clones are missing from TCRdb's copy, which holds only in-frame ones; the method was immunoSEQ multiplex PCR. The V and J calls and the clone size are those of that table, but D and trimming were determined from the DNA. The sample lists over 200,000 clones, about nine tenths occurring once. The germline CDR1 and CDR2 sequences are MNHEY and SVGEGT. This CDR3 has 13 amino acids. V was pared by 2 bases and J by 3 bases, with 8 bases between. The data derive from a study of blood T cell repertoires in COVID-19. Study context: Some COVID-19 samples were acute and others convalescent; all came from the United States, Italy and Spain. PBMCs, B-cell-depleted T cells, or T cells were the source of the cDNA or gDNA that made up the material.

Material for sequencing was peripheral blood. V gene TRBV6-2 or TRBV6-3 combines with J gene TRBJ2-7; no clear D. This TCR was recovered from a man at least 80 years old with acute or convalescent COVID-19. Here the CDR3 reads CASSYGQIYEQYF. The CDR3 DNA is TGTGCCAGCAGTTACGGGCAGATCTACGAGCAGTACTTC.